Listed here are 10 T cell receptor beta chains from one sample, sequenced in a study of blood T cell repertoires in COVID-19. Profiled with immunoSEQ multiplex PCR; TCRdb holds only in-frame clones, not every one. Here the sample spans 100,000 or so clones, 65% to 85% being singletons. The sequenced sample consisted of peripheral blood. The origin of the receptors is a man in his 70s with active or convalescent COVID-19.

The chain carries TRBV18 and TRBJ2-1, with D possibly being TRBD1 (6 bases). V shed 2 bases and J shed 10 bases, with 12 bases lying between them. Germline CDR1 reads KGHSH; CDR2 reads LQKENI. The CDR3 contains 13 residues. Written as DNA, the CDR3 is TGTGCCAGCTCACCAGGGGAGAGGGGGGAGCAGTTCTTC. Its protein is CASSPGERGEQFF.

This chain links TRBV5-1 with TRBJ1-4; 7 bases are a match to TRBD1. Germline assignment: CDR1 SGHRS and CDR2 YFSETQ. There are 14 residues in the CDR3. The V gene end was trimmed by 0 bases and the J gene end by 10 bases; junction bases not matched to a gene: 6. The CDR3 coding sequence is TGCGCCAGCAGCTTGGGGGATAGACAGGGAAAACTGTTTTTT. This codes for CASSLGDRQGKLFF.

The CDR3 bases are TGTGCCAGCAGCCGGGGCCCAGATACGCAGTATTTT. The encoded protein is CASSRGPDTQYF. The chain links TRBV3-1 (or the pseudogene TRBV3-2) to TRBJ2-3, with TRBD1 as a possible D gene (5 bases). Germline V gene lookup returns CDR1 LGHDT and CDR2 YNNKEL (reference sequence). The CDR3 length is 12 residues. The ends were cut back, 4 bases at V and 4 bases at J, with 6 bases in the middle.

The chain combines TRBV5-8 with TRBJ2-3; 7 nucleotides match TRBD1. This CDR3 contains 14 residues. Per germline, CDR1 SGHTS and CDR2 YDEGEE. Unmatched junction bases numbered 4, after V lost 2 bases and J lost 4 bases. This CDR3 is CASSLQGKADTQYF. CDR3 DNA: TGTGCCAGCAGCTTACAGGGGAAGGCAGATACGCAGTATTTT. Filled out from reference TRBV5-8 and TRBJ2-3, the complete variable domain reads EAGVTQSPTHLIKTRGQQATLRCSPISGHTSVYWYQQALGLGLQFLLWYDEGEERNRGNFPPRFSGRQFPNYSSELNVNALELEDSALYLCASSLQGKADTQYFGPGTRLTVL.

J is TRBJ2-2 and V is TRBV4-3, with 7 bases matching TRBD1. CDR3 length: 16 amino acids. Per germline, CDR1 LGHNA and CDR2 YSLEER. With V trimmed by 6 bases and J by 5 bases, 12 bases remained unmatched. The CDR3 DNA reads TGCGCCAGCAGTCGGACAGGTCCCCCCGCTACCGGGGAGCTGTTTTTT. Its translation is CASSRTGPPATGELFF.

The chain uses TRBV2 and TRBJ1-2, with TRBD1 as a possible D gene (6 bases). Trimming cost V 6 bases and J 4 bases, with 15 bases left between them. CDR3 length equals 14 residues. Germline values: CDR1 SNHLY, CDR2 FYNNEI. CDR3 sequence: CASRTTGRGYGYTF. The CDR3 DNA is TGTGCCAGCAGGACAACAGGGAGGGGCTATGGCTACACCTTC. Together with reference TRBV2 and TRBJ1-2, the CDR3 gives the full variable domain: EPEVTQTPSHQVTQMGQEVILRCVPISNHLYFYWYRQILGQKVEFLVSFYNNEISEKSEIFDDQFSVERPDGSNFTLKIRSTKLEDSAMYFCASRTTGRGYGYTFGSGTRLTVV.

V gene TRBV7-9 combines with J gene TRBJ2-7; TRBD1 is a possible D gene (5 bases). V shed 1 base and J shed 0 bases, with 7 bases lying between them. CDR3 size: 14 residues. CDR1 SEHNR and CDR2 FQNEAQ come from the germline V gene (reference sequence). The CDR3 DNA reads as TGTGCCAGCAGCTTAGGACAGAACTCCTACGAGCAGTACTTC. It is translated as CASSLGQNSYEQYF.

The V gene is TRBV27, the J gene TRBJ2-5; D is ambiguous. The germline V gene has CDR1 MNHEY and CDR2 SMNVEV (reference sequence). V was pared by 2 bases and J by 4 bases, with 8 bases between. The length of the CDR3 is 13 residues. CDR3 amino acids: CASSLMQSETQYF. The CDR3 nucleotides are TGTGCCAGCAGTTTAATGCAGTCAGAGACCCAGTACTTC.

The genes are TRBV30 and TRBJ2-3, with 11 bases fitting TRBD1. The V segment lost 2 bases and the J segment 5 bases; nucleotides outside the gene matches: 6. This CDR3 has 15 amino acids. The germline CDR1 and CDR2 sequences are GTSNPN and SVGIG (reference sequence). CDR3 sequence reads: CAWSWGQGGRDTQYF. The CDR3 DNA reads as TGTGCCTGGAGTTGGGGACAGGGGGGGAGAGATACGCAGTATTTT.

This clone was detected once. V is TRBV5-4 and J is TRBJ2-2, with 7 bases aligning to TRBD2. V was clipped by 5 bases and J by 4 bases; unmatched bases: 11. The CDR3 sequence is 16 residues long. Germline assignment: CDR1 SGHNT and CDR2 YYREEE (reference sequence). The CDR3 protein is CASSYLGGSLTGELFF. CDR3 in DNA: TGTGCCAGCAGTTATCTCGGCGGGAGCCTCACCGGGGAGCTGTTTTTT.